The 20 T cell receptor beta chains below come from one sample, sequenced in a study of beta chain features in type 1 diabetes. Isolated RNA was reverse transcribed in full, so expressed TCRB transcripts were sequenced. Sequenced by immunoSEQ multiplex PCR; TCRdb stores in-frame clones only, minus some. The table lists under 950,000 clones, 17% of them singletons. Sequencing input: naive CD4+ T cells from blood. Receptors were obtained from a woman aged 18-30 years in good health.

The chain combines TRBV7-2 with TRBJ1-1, with D tentatively TRBD1 (5 bases). The ends were cut back, 0 bases at V and 4 bases at J, with 12 bases in the middle. Looked up from germline, CDR1 is SGHTA and CDR2 is FQGNSA. There are 15 residues in the CDR3. The CDR3 is CASSLASQGGTEAFF. The CDR3 bases are TGTGCCAGCAGCTTAGCGAGTCAGGGAGGCACTGAAGCTTTCTTT.

In this sample, this clone turned up a few times. V usage is TRBV7-9 and J usage is TRBJ2-7; D is ambiguous. There are 11 residues in the CDR3. Trimming removed 7 bases from V and 7 bases from J, with 11 bases in between. The germline gives CDR1 SEHNR, CDR2 FQNEAQ (reference sequence). CDR3 sequence: CASTNTLEQYF. CDR3 nucleotide sequence: TGTGCCAGCACAAACACCTTGGAGCAGTACTTC.

A note on this clone: Other DNA sequences in the same sample also yield this CDR3. The chain employs TRBV18 and TRBJ2-7; 9 nucleotides match TRBD2. The CDR3 spans 14 residues. The V segment lost 3 bases and the J segment 2 bases; nucleotides outside the gene matches: 2. CDR1 and CDR2 from the germline V gene are KGHSH and LQKENI. Here the CDR3 DNA reads TGTGCCAGCTCACCTCCTAGCGGGACCTACGAGCAGTACTTC. Protein sequence: CASSPPSGTYEQYF.

Notes on this clone: The sample holds other DNA sequences that translate to the same CDR3. This chain connects TRBV7-2 to TRBJ2-2; D gene unclear. Germline V CDR1 and CDR2: SGHTA, FQGNSA. Trimming left V 6 bases short and J 1 base short, with 6 bases between. The CDR3 is made up of 13 amino acids. In DNA, the CDR3 is TGTGCCAGCAGTCCAAGGAACACCGGGGAGCTGTTTTTT. Encoded protein: CASSPRNTGELFF.

This clone appeared a few times. V is TRBV7-9 and J is TRBJ2-3, with 8 positions matching TRBD2. Per the germline V gene, CDR1 is SEHNR and CDR2 is FQNEAQ (reference sequence). The CDR3 is made up of 12 amino acids. With V trimmed by 5 bases and J by 11 bases, 6 bases remained unmatched. DNA for the CDR3: TGTGCCAGCAGCGCGGGGGGACAAATGCAGTATTTT. This translates into CASSAGGQMQYF.

This clone was seen a handful of times. The gene calls are TRBV6-6 and TRBJ2-3, with D possibly being TRBD2 (5 bases). CDR3 length: 14 amino acids. Germline V gene lookup returns CDR1 MNHNY and CDR2 SVGAGI (reference sequence). The V gene lost 7 bases and the J gene lost 1 base, with 12 bases spanning the gap. CDR3 nucleotides: TGTGCCAGCACCCCACGAGCGGGCACAGATACGCAGTATTTT. Translated, it gives CASTPRAGTDTQYF.

The V call is TRBV19, the J call TRBJ1-1; D not resolved. This CDR3 has 14 residues. Germline V gene data show CDR1 as LNHDA and CDR2 as SQIVND (reference sequence). The V end was cut by 3 bases, the J end by 3 bases, with 11 bases between. This chain's CDR3 is CASSITGVYTEAFF. DNA for the CDR3: TGTGCCAGTAGTATCACTGGGGTTTACACTGAAGCTTTCTTT.

This clone was seen more than once but under ten times. The J gene is TRBJ1-1, the V gene TRBV27; D is unresolved. The V gene's germline CDR1 is MNHEY and CDR2 SMNVEV (reference sequence). Trimming shortened V by 0 bases and J by 4 bases, and 15 bases separated the two germline ends. The CDR3 is made up of 16 amino acids. CDR3 nucleotides: TGTGCCAGCAGTTTATCGCATCGCTCGGGAGGCACTGAAGCTTTCTTT. Residues: CASSLSHRSGGTEAFF.

As to this clone: This sample includes further DNA sequences coding for the same CDR3. V gene TRBV7-3 combines with J gene TRBJ1-1; the match to TRBD1 covers 8 bases. With V trimmed by 4 bases and J by 1 base, 2 bases remained unmatched. CDR1 and CDR2 from the germline V gene are SGHTA and FQGTGA. The length of the CDR3 is 14 residues. The CDR3 here is CASSSGQGNTEAFF. CDR3 bases: TGTGCCAGCAGCTCCGGACAGGGGAACACTGAAGCTTTCTTT.

The chain uses TRBV4-3 and TRBJ2-7, with D perhaps matching TRBD2 (6 bases). The V end lost 1 base, the J end lost 1 base, and 11 bases lay between the germline ends. CDR3 length: 15 amino acids. Germline CDR1 reads LGHNA; CDR2 reads YSLEER. The CDR3 loop reads CASSQGAGFSYEQYF. CDR3 in DNA: TGCGCCAGCAGCCAAGGCGCGGGGTTTTCCTACGAGCAGTACTTC.

This chain joins TRBV5-1 and TRBJ2-3, with no clear D. CDR3 size: 14 residues. V lost 0 bases and J lost 6, with 11 bases in between. In germline, CDR1 is SGHRS, CDR2 YFSETQ. Here the CDR3 reads CASSLEGGVDTQYF. The CDR3 DNA reads TGCGCCAGCAGCTTGGAGGGTGGTGTCGATACGCAGTATTTT.

This rearrangement joins TRBV10-3 to TRBJ2-3, with 10 bases that match TRBD2. Germline V gene lookup returns CDR1 ENHRY and CDR2 SYGVKD. The CDR3 has 19 residues. V was pared by 6 bases and J by 3 bases, with 18 bases of the junction left unmatched. CDR3 sequence: CAISPSVPAGGPGTDTQYF. The CDR3 DNA reads as TGTGCCATCAGCCCGTCGGTCCCAGCGGGAGGGCCCGGGACAGATACGCAGTATTTT.

The gene calls are TRBV29-1 and TRBJ1-2, with D possibly being TRBD1 (6 bases). Trimming pared 3 bases from V and 6 bases from J, leaving 11 bases between. The length of the CDR3 is 12 residues. Looked up from germline, CDR1 is SQVTM and CDR2 is ANQGSEA. This CDR3 reads CSVDGGGHGYTF. CDR3 nucleotides: TGCAGCGTTGACGGTGGGGGGCATGGCTACACCTTC.

This clone has more than one count but fewer than ten. The rearrangement links TRBV7-9 to TRBJ1-1, with a possible D match to TRBD1 (6 bases). The CDR3 runs 17 residues. The V end lost 3 bases, the J end lost 3 bases, and 20 bases lay between the germline ends. The germline CDR1 and CDR2 sequences are SEHNR and FQNEAQ (reference sequence). For the CDR3, the DNA is TGTGCCAGCAGCTTTGGGGGCGGTAGGCTTGGGTACACTGAAGCTTTCTTT. Translation: CASSFGGGRLGYTEAFF.

This clone was found a few times. The V and J genes are TRBV5-1 and TRBJ2-2; perhaps D is TRBD1 or TRBD2 (5 bases each). CDR1 is SGHRS and CDR2 is YFSETQ in the germline V gene. The CDR3 is 16 amino acids. V was clipped by 4 bases and J by 1 base, with 14 bases between them. CDR3 nucleotides: TGCGCCAGCAGCCGGATGAGGGGAGTGAACACCGGGGAGCTGTTTTTT. Residues: CASSRMRGVNTGELFF.

This clone occurred a few times. The chain links TRBV18 to TRBJ1-1; D possibly corresponds to TRBD1 (6 bases). CDR3 length equals 16 residues. V lost 0 bases and J 3 bases, leaving 14 bases between the germline ends. Germline V gives CDR1 KGHSH, CDR2 LQKENI. CDR3 region: CASSPPWGRSHTEAFF. The DNA of the CDR3 is TGTGCCAGCTCACCACCTTGGGGGCGTTCGCACACTGAAGCTTTCTTT.

The CDR3 loop is CASSSNGYEQYF. The CDR3 region has the DNA TGCGCCAGCAGCTCCAATGGGTACGAGCAGTACTTC. V usage is TRBV5-1 and J usage is TRBJ2-7; no clear D. V was cut by 3 bases and J by 4 bases, with 8 bases left in between. Germline-derived CDR1 and CDR2 are SGHRS and YFSETQ. The CDR3 sequence is 12 residues long.

This chain connects TRBV5-1 to TRBJ2-2; D gene unclear. Deletions cut 5 bases from V and 1 base from J, with 12 bases between. From germline, CDR1 is SGHRS and CDR2 YFSETQ. This CDR3 has 15 amino acids. The CDR3 sequence is CASSFSTVNTGELFF. In DNA form, the CDR3 reads TGCGCCAGCAGTTTTTCTACAGTGAACACCGGGGAGCTGTTTTTT.

This clone has only a few counts. This rearrangement joins TRBV2 to TRBJ2-7; D gene ambiguous. Germline-derived CDR1 and CDR2 are SNHLY and FYNNEI. The CDR3 extends over 11 amino acids. Trimming pared 8 bases from V and 3 bases from J, leaving 8 bases between. CDR3 in DNA: TGTGCCAGCCTCCAAGGCTACGAGCAGTACTTC. Residues: CASLQGYEQYF.

V is TRBV7-2 and J is TRBJ2-7, with D possibly being TRBD2 (5 bases). The germline V and J ends were trimmed by 4 bases and 0 bases, with 10 bases remaining between them. CDR3 length equals 14 residues. Germline CDR1 SGHTA, CDR2 FQGNSA. CDR3 loop: CASSSLGSSYEQYF. In DNA form, the CDR3 reads TGTGCCAGCAGCTCCTTGGGGAGCTCCTACGAGCAGTACTTC.